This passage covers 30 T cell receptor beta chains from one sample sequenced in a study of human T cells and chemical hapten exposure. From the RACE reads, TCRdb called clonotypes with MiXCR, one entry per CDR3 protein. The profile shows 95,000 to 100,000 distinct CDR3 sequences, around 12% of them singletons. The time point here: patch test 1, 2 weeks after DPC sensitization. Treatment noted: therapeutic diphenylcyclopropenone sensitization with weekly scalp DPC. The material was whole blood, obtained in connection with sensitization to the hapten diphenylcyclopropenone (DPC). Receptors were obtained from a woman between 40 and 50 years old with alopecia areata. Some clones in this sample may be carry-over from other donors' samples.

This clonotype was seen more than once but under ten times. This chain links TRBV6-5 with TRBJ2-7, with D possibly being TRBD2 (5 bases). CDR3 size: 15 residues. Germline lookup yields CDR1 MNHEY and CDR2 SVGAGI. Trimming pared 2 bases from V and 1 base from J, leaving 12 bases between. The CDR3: CASSYLPRGSYEQYF. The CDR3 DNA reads TGTGCCAGCAGTTACCTTCCTCGGGGATCCTACGAGCAGTACTTC.

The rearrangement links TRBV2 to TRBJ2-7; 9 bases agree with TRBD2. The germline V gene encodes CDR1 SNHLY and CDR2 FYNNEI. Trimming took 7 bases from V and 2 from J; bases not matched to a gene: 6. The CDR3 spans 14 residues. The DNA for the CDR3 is TGTGCCAGCATTTTAGCGGGAGTCACCTACGAGCAGTACTTC. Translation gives CASILAGVTYEQYF.

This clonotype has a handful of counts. CDR3 residues: CASSEDRRLFF. CDR3 DNA: TGTGCCAGCAGCGAGGACAGAAGACTGTTTTTT. This chain links TRBV28 with TRBJ1-4; tentative D call: TRBD1 (6 bases). The length of the CDR3 is 11 residues. CDR1 MDHEN and CDR2 SYDVKM come from the germline V gene. V gave up 6 bases and J gave up 13 bases, with 12 bases separating them.

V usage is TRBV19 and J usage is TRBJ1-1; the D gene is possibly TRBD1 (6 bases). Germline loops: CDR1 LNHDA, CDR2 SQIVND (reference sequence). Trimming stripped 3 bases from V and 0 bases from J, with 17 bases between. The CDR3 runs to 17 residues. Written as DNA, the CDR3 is TGTGCCAGTAGTATGGGAACAGGGCGAGTAATGAACACTGAAGCTTTCTTT. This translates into CASSMGTGRVMNTEAFF.

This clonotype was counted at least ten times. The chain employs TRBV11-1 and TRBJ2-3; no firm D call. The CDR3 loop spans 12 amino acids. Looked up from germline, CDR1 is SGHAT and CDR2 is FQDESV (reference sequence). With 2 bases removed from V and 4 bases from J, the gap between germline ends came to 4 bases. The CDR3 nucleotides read TGTGCCAGCAGCTTATTCGCAGATACGCAGTATTTT. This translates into CASSLFADTQYF.

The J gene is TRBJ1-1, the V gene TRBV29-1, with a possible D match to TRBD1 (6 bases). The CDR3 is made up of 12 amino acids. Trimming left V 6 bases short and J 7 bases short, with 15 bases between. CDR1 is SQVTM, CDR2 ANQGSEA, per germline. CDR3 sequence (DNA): TGCAGCGTCCCGACAGGAGCACGTGAAGCTTTCTTT. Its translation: CSVPTGAREAFF.

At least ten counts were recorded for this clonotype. The CDR3 is CSASLAGDYNEQFF. In nucleotides, the CDR3 is TGCAGTGCTAGTCTAGCGGGAGACTACAATGAGCAGTTCTTC. The genes are TRBV20-1 and TRBJ2-1, with 10 bases aligning to TRBD2. J was trimmed by 3 bases and V by 3 bases; bases with no gene match: 2. CDR1 is DFQATT, CDR2 SNEGSKA, per germline (reference sequence). The CDR3 is 14 residues long.

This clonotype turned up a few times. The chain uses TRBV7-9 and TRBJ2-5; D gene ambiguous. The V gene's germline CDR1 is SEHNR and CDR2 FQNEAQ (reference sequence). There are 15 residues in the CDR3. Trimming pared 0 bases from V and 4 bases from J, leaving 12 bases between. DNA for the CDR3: TGTGCCAGCAGCTTAGCGTCCGACGGACCAGAGACCCAGTACTTC. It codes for CASSLASDGPETQYF.

In nucleotides, the CDR3 is TGCAGTGCTCTCAAGACAGGGACAGATACGCAGTATTTT. Translated: CSALKTGTDTQYF. This chain links TRBV20-1 with TRBJ2-3; 7 bases map to TRBD1. J was trimmed by 3 bases and V by 5 bases; bases with no gene match: 5. Germline V gene data show CDR1 as DFQATT and CDR2 as SNEGSKA (reference sequence). The CDR3 has 13 residues.

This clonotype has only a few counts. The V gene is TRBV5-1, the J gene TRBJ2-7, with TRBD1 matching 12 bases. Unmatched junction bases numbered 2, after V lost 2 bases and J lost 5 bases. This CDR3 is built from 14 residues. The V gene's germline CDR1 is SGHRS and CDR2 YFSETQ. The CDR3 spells CASSFGTGGDEQYF. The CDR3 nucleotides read TGCGCCAGCAGCTTCGGGACAGGGGGCGACGAGCAGTACTTC.

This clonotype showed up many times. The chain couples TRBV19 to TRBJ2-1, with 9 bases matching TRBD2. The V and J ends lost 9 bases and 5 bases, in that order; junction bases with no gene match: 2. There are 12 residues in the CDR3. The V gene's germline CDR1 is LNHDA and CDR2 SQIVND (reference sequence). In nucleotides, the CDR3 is TGTGCCAGCAGGACTAGCGACAATGAGCAGTTCTTC. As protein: CASRTSDNEQFF.

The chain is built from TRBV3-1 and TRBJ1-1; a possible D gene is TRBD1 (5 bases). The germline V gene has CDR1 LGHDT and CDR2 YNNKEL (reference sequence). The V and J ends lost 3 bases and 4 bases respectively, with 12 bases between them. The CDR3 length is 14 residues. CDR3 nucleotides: TGTGCCAGCAGCCACAGATCCGGGGGCACTGAAGCTTTCTTT. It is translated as CASSHRSGGTEAFF.

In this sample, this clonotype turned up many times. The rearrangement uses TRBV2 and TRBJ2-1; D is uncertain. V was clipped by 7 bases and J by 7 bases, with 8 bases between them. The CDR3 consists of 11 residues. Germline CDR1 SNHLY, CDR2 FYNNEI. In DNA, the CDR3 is TGTGCCAGCATCCAATGGAATGAGCAGTTCTTC. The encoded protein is CASIQWNEQFF.

This chain's CDR3 is CASSFVSGAPSLNTGELFF. The CDR3 DNA reads as TGTGCCAGCAGCTTCGTTAGTGGGGCCCCATCGCTGAACACCGGGGAGCTGTTTTTT. The chain carries TRBV6-2 or TRBV6-3 and TRBJ2-2, with D perhaps matching TRBD1 (5 bases). Germline V gives CDR1 MNHEY, CDR2 SVGEGT. CDR3 length equals 19 residues. V shed 6 bases and J shed 1 base, with 24 bases lying between them.

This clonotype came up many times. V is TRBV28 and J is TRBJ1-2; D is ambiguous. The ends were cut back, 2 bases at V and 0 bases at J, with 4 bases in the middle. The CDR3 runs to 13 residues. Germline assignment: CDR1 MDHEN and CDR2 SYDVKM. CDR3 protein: CASSLKANYGYTF. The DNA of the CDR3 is TGTGCCAGCAGTTTAAAAGCTAACTATGGCTACACCTTC.

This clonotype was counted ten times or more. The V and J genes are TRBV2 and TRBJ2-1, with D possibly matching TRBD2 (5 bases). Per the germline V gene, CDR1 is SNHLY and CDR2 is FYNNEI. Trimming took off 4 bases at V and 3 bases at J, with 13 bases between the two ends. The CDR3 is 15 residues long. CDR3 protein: CASSVDFSNYNEQFF. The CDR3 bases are TGTGCCAGCAGTGTGGACTTCTCCAACTACAATGAGCAGTTCTTC. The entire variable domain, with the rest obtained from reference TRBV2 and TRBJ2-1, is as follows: EPEVTQTPSHQVTQMGQEVILRCVPISNHLYFYWYRQILGQKVEFLVSFYNNEISEKSEIFDDQFSVERPDGSNFTLKIRSTKLEDSAMYFCASSVDFSNYNEQFFGPGTRLTVL.

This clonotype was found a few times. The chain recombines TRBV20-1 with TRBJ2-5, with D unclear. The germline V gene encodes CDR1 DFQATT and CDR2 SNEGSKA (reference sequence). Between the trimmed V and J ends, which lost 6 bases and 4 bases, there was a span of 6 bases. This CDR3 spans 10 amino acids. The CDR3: CSATRETQYF. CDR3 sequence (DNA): TGCAGTGCGACCCGAGAGACCCAGTACTTC.

The CDR3 DNA reads as TGCGCCAGCAGCCCAGAGACAGGGGTAGAGACCCAGTACTTC. It encodes CASSPETGVETQYF. The chain employs TRBV10-2 and TRBJ2-5; 8 bases map to TRBD1. The CDR3 sequence is 14 residues long. V was clipped by 6 bases and J by 4 bases; unmatched bases: 7. Germline V gives CDR1 WSHSY, CDR2 SAAADI.

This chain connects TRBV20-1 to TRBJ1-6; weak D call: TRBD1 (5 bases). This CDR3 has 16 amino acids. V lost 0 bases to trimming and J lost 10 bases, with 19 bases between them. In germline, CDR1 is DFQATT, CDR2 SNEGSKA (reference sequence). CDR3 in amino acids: CSARDLGAPGNSPLHF. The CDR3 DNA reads TGCAGTGCTAGAGATCTTGGGGCCCCTGGCAACTCACCCCTCCACTTT.

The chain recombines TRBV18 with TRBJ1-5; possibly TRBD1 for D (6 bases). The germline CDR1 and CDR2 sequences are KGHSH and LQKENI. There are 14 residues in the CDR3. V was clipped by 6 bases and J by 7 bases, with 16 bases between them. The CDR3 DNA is TGTGCCAGCTCTCGCGGGGGGGCTCGGCAGCCCCAGCATTTT. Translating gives CASSRGGARQPQHF.

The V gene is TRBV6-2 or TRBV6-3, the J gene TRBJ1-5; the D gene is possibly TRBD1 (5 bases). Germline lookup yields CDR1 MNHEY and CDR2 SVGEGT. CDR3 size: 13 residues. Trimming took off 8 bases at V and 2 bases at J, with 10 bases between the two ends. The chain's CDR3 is CASARDGNQPQHF. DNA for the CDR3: TGTGCCAGCGCTAGGGACGGCAATCAGCCCCAGCATTTT.

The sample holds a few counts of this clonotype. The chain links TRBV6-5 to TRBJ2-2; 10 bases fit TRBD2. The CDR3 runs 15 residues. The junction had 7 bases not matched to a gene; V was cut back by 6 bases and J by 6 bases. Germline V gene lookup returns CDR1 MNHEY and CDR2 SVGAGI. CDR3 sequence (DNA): TGTGCCAGCAGGGAAGCGGGAGGGCCTTCCGGGGAGCTGTTTTTT. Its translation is CASREAGGPSGELFF.

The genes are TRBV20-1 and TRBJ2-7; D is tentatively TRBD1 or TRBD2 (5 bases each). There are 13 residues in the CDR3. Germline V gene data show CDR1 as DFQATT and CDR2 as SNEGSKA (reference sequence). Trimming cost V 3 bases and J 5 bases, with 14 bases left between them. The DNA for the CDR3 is TGCAGTGCTAGGTTCAGGGAGCCCCACGAGCAGTACTTC. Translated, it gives CSARFREPHEQYF.

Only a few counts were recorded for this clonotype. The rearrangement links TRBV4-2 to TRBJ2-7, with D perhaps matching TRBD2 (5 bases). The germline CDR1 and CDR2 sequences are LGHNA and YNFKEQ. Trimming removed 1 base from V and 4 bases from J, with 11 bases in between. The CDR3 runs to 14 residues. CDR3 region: CASSQGFGDYEQYF. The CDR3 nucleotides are TGTGCCAGCAGCCAAGGCTTCGGGGATTACGAGCAGTACTTC.

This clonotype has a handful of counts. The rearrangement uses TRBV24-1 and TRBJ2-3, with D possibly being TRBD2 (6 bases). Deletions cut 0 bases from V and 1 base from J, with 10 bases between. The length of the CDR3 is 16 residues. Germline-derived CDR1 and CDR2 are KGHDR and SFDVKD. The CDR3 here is CATSDLSGVGTDTQYF. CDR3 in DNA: TGTGCCACCAGTGATTTGTCGGGGGTCGGCACAGATACGCAGTATTTT.

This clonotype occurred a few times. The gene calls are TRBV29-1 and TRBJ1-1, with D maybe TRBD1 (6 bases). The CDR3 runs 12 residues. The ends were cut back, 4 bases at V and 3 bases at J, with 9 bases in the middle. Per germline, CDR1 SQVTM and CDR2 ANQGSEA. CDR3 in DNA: TGCAGCGTTGGTCAGGGGTACACTGAAGCTTTCTTT. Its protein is CSVGQGYTEAFF.

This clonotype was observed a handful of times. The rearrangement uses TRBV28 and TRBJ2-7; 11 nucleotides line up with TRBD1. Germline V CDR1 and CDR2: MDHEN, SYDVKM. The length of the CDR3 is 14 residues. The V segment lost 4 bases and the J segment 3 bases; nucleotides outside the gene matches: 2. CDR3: CASSWTGGRYEQYF. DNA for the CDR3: TGTGCCAGCAGTTGGACAGGGGGCCGCTACGAGCAGTACTTC.

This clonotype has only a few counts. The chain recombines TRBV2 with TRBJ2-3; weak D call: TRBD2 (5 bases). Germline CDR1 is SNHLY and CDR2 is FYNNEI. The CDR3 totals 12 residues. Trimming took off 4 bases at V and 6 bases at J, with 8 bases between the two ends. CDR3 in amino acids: CASSVTGDTQYF. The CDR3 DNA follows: TGTGCCAGCAGTGTGACGGGGGATACGCAGTATTTT.

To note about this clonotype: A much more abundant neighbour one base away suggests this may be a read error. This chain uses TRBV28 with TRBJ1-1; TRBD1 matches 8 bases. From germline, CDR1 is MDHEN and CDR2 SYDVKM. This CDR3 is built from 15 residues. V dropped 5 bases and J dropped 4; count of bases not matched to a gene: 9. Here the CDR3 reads CASSPTRGLVTEAFF. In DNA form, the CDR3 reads TGTGCCAGCAGTCCCACCAGGGGGCTGGTCACTGAAGCTTTCTTT.

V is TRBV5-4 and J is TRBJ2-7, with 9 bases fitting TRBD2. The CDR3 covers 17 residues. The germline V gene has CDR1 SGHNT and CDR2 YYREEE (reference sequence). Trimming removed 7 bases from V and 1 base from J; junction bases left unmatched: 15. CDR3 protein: CASDSGASGIISYEQYF. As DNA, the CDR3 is TGTGCCAGCGACTCCGGGGCTAGCGGGATTATTTCCTACGAGCAGTACTTC. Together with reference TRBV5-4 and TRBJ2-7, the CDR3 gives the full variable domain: ETGVTQSPTHLIKTRGQQVTLRCSSQSGHNTVSWYQQALGQGPQFIFQYYREEENGRGNFPPRFSGLQFPNYSSELNVNALELDDSALYLCASDSGASGIISYEQYFGPGTRLTVT.